The table lists the clone carrying this TCR beta chain with a count of one. Its matching antigen is unknown. The data were obtained in a study of cytomegalovirus exposure and HLA in healthy donors. Findings and limits, study-wide: According to a later analysis, TCR clusters from the first cohort tended to co-occur in the roughly 120 validation repertoires. Cytomegalovirus-associated status was assigned to some 180 TCR beta chains.

The germline CDR1 and CDR2 sequences are GTSNPN and SVGIG (reference sequence). The V and J ends lost 7 bases and 2 bases, in that order; junction bases with no gene match: 12. This CDR3 region has 15 residues. TCRdb keeps only in-frame clones here, not all; method: immunoSEQ multiplex PCR. The table has 100,000 to 150,000 clones, approximately 89% seen once; the top ten hold about 1%. Sequencing input: PBMCs. J is TRBJ2-5 and V is TRBV30, with 8 bases matching TRBD2. The sequence was collected from a woman aged 18-35 years in good health and CMV-seronegative. The CDR3 reads CASDYSGGKQETQYF. CDR3 nucleotides: TGTGCCTCGGACTACAGCGGGGGTAAACAAGAGACCCAGTACTTC. The whole variable domain, filled in from reference TRBV30 and TRBJ2-5, reads SQTIHQWPATLVQPVGSPLSLECTVEGTSNPNLYWYRQAAGRGLQLLFYSVGIGQISSEVPQNLSASRPQDRQFILSSKKLLLSDSGFYLCASDYSGGKQETQYFGPGTRLLVL.